These T cell receptor beta chains were read from a single sample in a study of OX40 agonist ivuxolimab in advanced cancers. TCRdb's table, derived via immunoSEQ multiplex PCR, lists solely in-frame clones and lacks some. This sample yields tens of thousands of clones, of which about nine tenths are seen a single time; more than 5% belongs to the top ten. The input for sequencing was CD4+ or CD8+ T cells sorted from blood, taken in a trial of the OX40 agonist ivuxolimab. All receptors come from an adult with an advanced solid tumor such as melanoma, head and neck, liver or kidney cancer. CDR3s include the opening cysteine and the closing phenylalanine or tryptophan. The D gene is left open where the match is weak. The listing skips clone size in some rows; elsewhere it reads once, few, many or a size class.

abundance | j_gene | d_gene | v_gene | CDR3aa | CDR3nt
. | TRBJ1-1 | . | TRBV7-8 | CASSLVPEGMNTEAFF | TGTGCCAGCAGCTTAGTTCCAGAGGGCATGAACACTGAAGCTTTCTTT
. | TRBJ1-1 | . | TRBV2 | CASGRDRAAFF | TGTGCCAGCGGTAGGGATAGAGCTGCTTTCTTT
. | TRBJ1-2 | TRBD1 | TRBV5-4 | CASSLVGQGLAYGYTF | TGTGCCAGCAGCTTGGTGGGACAGGGTCTCGCCTATGGCTACACCTTC
. | TRBJ2-7 | . | TRBV30 | CAWRARGGSYEQYF | TGTGCCTGGAGGGCGAGGGGTGGCTCCTACGAGCAGTACTTC
. | TRBJ1-1 | . | TRBV6-6 | CASSYGGLTEAFF | TGTGCCAGCAGTTACGGGGGACTCACTGAAGCTTTCTTT
. | TRBJ1-3 | . | TRBV27 | CASSSYSSGNTIYF | TGTGCCAGCAGTTCTTATTCCTCTGGAAACACCATATATTTT
. | TRBJ2-2 | TRBD1 | TRBV11-3 | CASSSGQAHTGELFF | TGTGCCAGCAGCTCGGGACAGGCGCACACCGGGGAGCTGTTTTTT
. | TRBJ1-1 | . | TRBV30 | CAWVSREHGSTEAFF | TGTGCCTGGGTAAGCAGGGAGCATGGTAGCACTGAAGCTTTCTTT
. | TRBJ2-3 | . | TRBV7-9 | CASSYDGPYPRRRDTQYF | TGTGCCAGCAGCTACGACGGGCCATACCCCCGCAGGCGAGATACGCAGTATTTT
. | TRBJ1-1 | . | TRBV7-6 | CASSLYGAMNTEAFF | TGTGCCAGCAGCTTATATGGAGCTATGAACACTGAAGCTTTCTTT
. | TRBJ2-7 | . | TRBV5-5 | CASSSAGLSVFSYEQYF | TGTGCCAGCAGCTCCGCTGGTCTTTCAGTTTTTTCCTACGAGCAGTACTTC
. | TRBJ2-2 | TRBD2 | TRBV27 | CASSYGTSVGELFF | TGTGCCAGCAGCTATGGGACTAGCGTAGGGGAGCTGTTTTTT
. | TRBJ2-5 | TRBD2 | TRBV2 | CASSDGSGRGETQYF | TGTGCCAGCAGTGATGGTAGCGGGAGAGGAGAGACCCAGTACTTC
. | TRBJ2-3 | TRBD2 | TRBV5-1 | CASSLGLAGGSTDTQYF | TGCGCCAGCAGCCTGGGACTAGCGGGAGGGAGCACAGATACGCAGTATTTT
. | TRBJ2-2 | . | TRBV5-4 | CASSLSQPGELFF | TGTGCCAGCAGCTTGTCCCAACCGGGGGAGCTGTTTTTT
. | TRBJ1-2 | . | TRBV27 | CASSILPGAGYGYTF | TGTGCCAGCTCAATTTTACCAGGAGCTGGCTATGGCTACACCTTC
. | TRBJ1-5 | . | TRBV4-2 | CASSQDIGASNQPQHF | TGTGCCAGCAGCCAAGATATAGGGGCAAGCAATCAGCCCCAGCATTTT
. | TRBJ2-1 | . | TRBV5-1 | CASSLWAEMNEQFF | TGCGCCAGCAGCTTGTGGGCCGAGATGAATGAGCAGTTCTTC
. | TRBJ2-7 | TRBD2 | TRBV9 | CASSVDGASGSYEQYF | TGTGCCAGCAGCGTAGATGGGGCTAGCGGGAGCTACGAGCAGTACTTC
once | TRBJ1-6 | . | TRBV27 | CASSLWRNSPLHF | TGTGCCAGCAGTTTATGGCGGAATTCACCCCTCCACTTT
. | TRBJ1-1 | . | TRBV5-1 | CASSFPGPNTEAFF | TGCGCCAGCAGCTTCCCAGGTCCGAACACTGAAGCTTTCTTT
. | TRBJ1-2 | TRBD1 | TRBV5-1 | CASGGTGGDGYTF | TGCGCCAGCGGGGGCACAGGGGGCGACGGCTACACCTTC
. | TRBJ2-1 | TRBD2 | TRBV7-8 | CASSPLAGGSYNEQFF | TGTGCCAGCAGCCCCCTAGCGGGAGGCTCCTACAATGAGCAGTTCTTC
. | TRBJ2-7 | . | TRBV30 | CAWSFGFEYEQYF | TGTGCCTGGAGTTTCGGGTTTGAATACGAGCAGTACTTC
. | TRBJ1-1 | . | TRBV5-6 | CASSLTVVGTEAFF | TGTGCCAGCAGCCTGACAGTGGTGGGAACTGAAGCTTTCTTT
. | TRBJ2-1 | . | TRBV5-6 | CASSPPTNEQFF | TGTGCCAGCAGCCCGCCTACAAATGAGCAGTTCTTC
. | TRBJ2-5 | TRBD2 | TRBV7-6 | CASSHTSGYLEETQYF | TGTGCCAGCAGCCATACTAGCGGATACCTGGAAGAGACCCAGTACTTC
. | TRBJ1-1 | TRBD1 | TRBV15 | CATCEPGQKNTEAFF | TGTGCCACCTGTGAACCGGGACAGAAGAACACTGAAGCTTTCTTT
. | TRBJ1-1 | . | TRBV5-6 | CASSLRNTEAFF | TGTGCCAGCAGCTTACGGAACACTGAAGCTTTCTTT
. | TRBJ1-6 | . | TRBV4-2 | CASNQGSSYNSPLHF | TGTGCCAGCAATCAGGGGAGCTCCTATAATTCACCCCTCCACTTT
. | TRBJ2-2 | . | TRBV9 | CASSVYTGELFF | TGTGCCAGCAGCGTCTACACCGGGGAGCTGTTTTTT
. | TRBJ1-1 | . | TRBV6-5 | CASSHRVGDTEAFF | TGTGCCAGCAGCCACAGGGTCGGGGACACTGAAGCTTTCTTT
. | TRBJ2-3 | TRBD2 | TRBV2 | CASSEKAGPTDTQYF | TGTGCCAGCAGTGAAAAAGCGGGGCCCACAGATACGCAGTATTTT
. | TRBJ1-2 | TRBD1 | TRBV7-2 | CASSPTGVGYTF | TGTGCCAGCAGTCCTACAGGGGTTGGCTACACCTTC
. | TRBJ2-2 | . | TRBV9 | CASSVSGGRELFF | TGTGCCAGCAGCGTTTCGGGGGGCAGGGAGCTGTTTTTT
. | TRBJ2-3 | . | TRBV7-9 | CASSHARADTQYF | TGTGCCAGCAGTCACGCTAGGGCAGATACGCAGTATTTT
. | TRBJ1-1 | . | TRBV11-2 | CASSLITAVEAFF | TGTGCCAGCAGCTTAATAACAGCAGTTGAAGCTTTCTTT
. | TRBJ1-1 | . | TRBV5-1 | CASSLMSENTEAFF | TGCGCCAGCAGCTTGATGTCAGAGAACACTGAAGCTTTCTTT
. | TRBJ1-2 | . | TRBV28 | CASSFRSAEFYGYTF | TGTGCCAGCAGTTTTCGGTCAGCGGAGTTTTACGGCTACACCTTC
medium-sized | TRBJ1-1 | . | TRBV30 | CAWSLGQNTEAFF | TGTGCCTGGAGTTTGGGTCAGAACACTGAAGCTTTCTTT
. | TRBJ1-2 | TRBD1 | TRBV28 | CASSQGDRDYGYTF | TGTGCCAGCAGTCAGGGGGACAGGGACTATGGCTACACCTTC
. | TRBJ2-2 | . | TRBV2 | CARGGGVGELFF | TGTGCGAGGGGAGGGGGAGTCGGGGAGCTGTTTTTT
. | TRBJ2-3 | . | TRBV5-1 | CASRSDWAAPTDTQYF | TGCGCCAGCAGGTCTGATTGGGCAGCTCCTACAGATACGCAGTATTTT
. | TRBJ2-5 | TRBD2 | TRBV27 | CASSILAGGWETQYF | TGTGCCAGCAGTATACTAGCGGGAGGTTGGGAGACCCAGTACTTC
. | TRBJ2-5 | . | TRBV27 | CASSLFSGQNEETQYF | TGTGCCAGCAGTTTATTTTCTGGACAGAACGAGGAGACCCAGTACTTC
. | TRBJ1-2 | . | TRBV11-2 | CASSLGQGGDGYTF | TGTGCCAGCAGCTTAGGTCAGGGTGGTGATGGCTACACCTTC
. | TRBJ1-1 | . | TRBV6-5 | CASSQGNTEAFF | TGTGCCAGCAGTCAGGGGAACACTGAAGCTTTCTTT
. | TRBJ2-7 | . | TRBV6-9 | CASSFTGLDEQYF | TGTGCCAGCAGTTTTACAGGGTTGGACGAGCAGTACTTC
once | TRBJ2-1 | TRBD2 | TRBV9 | CASSVRGLAGSSSYNEQFF | TGTGCCAGCAGCGTAAGGGGACTAGCGGGGTCCTCCTCCTACAATGAGCAGTTCTTC
. | TRBJ1-4 | . | TRBV5-6 | CASSCDMIDFRTNEKLFF | TGTGCCAGCAGCTGCGACATGATAGACTTTCGCACTAATGAAAAACTGTTTTTT
. | TRBJ1-5 | . | TRBV15 | CATSRDLEQSVNQPQHF | TGTGCCACCAGCAGAGACTTGGAACAGAGCGTAAATCAGCCCCAGCATTTT
. | TRBJ1-2 | . | TRBV27 | CASSPKEGYGYTF | TGTGCCAGCAGCCCTAAGGAGGGCTATGGCTACACCTTC
. | TRBJ2-7 | . | TRBV6-5 | CASSYSQGSGEQYF | TGTGCCAGCAGTTACTCACAGGGTTCGGGCGAGCAGTACTTC
. | TRBJ2-3 | . | TRBV7-6 | CASSLVAGADTQYF | TGTGCCAGCAGCTTAGTTGCCGGGGCAGATACGCAGTATTTT
. | TRBJ2-5 | . | TRBV27 | CASSLWANQETQYF | TGTGCCAGCAGTTTATGGGCAAATCAAGAGACCCAGTACTTC
medium-sized | TRBJ2-1 | . | TRBV13 | CASSRLGDYNEQFF | TGTGCCAGCAGCCGACTAGGGGATTACAATGAGCAGTTCTTC
. | TRBJ1-2 | TRBD1 | TRBV10-1 | CASSEDREHYGYTF | TGCGCCAGCAGTGAGGACAGGGAGCACTATGGCTACACCTTC
. | TRBJ2-4 | . | TRBV28 | CASSLGIGQSKNIQYF | TGTGCCAGCAGTTTAGGGATAGGGCAATCCAAAAACATTCAGTACTTC
few | TRBJ2-1 | TRBD2 | TRBV27 | CASSSGTSGNHNEQFF | TGTGCCAGCAGCTCCGGGACTAGCGGGAACCACAATGAGCAGTTCTTC
. | TRBJ2-7 | . | TRBV7-6 | CASSSDSSYEQYF | TGTGCCAGCAGCTCGGACAGCTCCTACGAGCAGTACTTC